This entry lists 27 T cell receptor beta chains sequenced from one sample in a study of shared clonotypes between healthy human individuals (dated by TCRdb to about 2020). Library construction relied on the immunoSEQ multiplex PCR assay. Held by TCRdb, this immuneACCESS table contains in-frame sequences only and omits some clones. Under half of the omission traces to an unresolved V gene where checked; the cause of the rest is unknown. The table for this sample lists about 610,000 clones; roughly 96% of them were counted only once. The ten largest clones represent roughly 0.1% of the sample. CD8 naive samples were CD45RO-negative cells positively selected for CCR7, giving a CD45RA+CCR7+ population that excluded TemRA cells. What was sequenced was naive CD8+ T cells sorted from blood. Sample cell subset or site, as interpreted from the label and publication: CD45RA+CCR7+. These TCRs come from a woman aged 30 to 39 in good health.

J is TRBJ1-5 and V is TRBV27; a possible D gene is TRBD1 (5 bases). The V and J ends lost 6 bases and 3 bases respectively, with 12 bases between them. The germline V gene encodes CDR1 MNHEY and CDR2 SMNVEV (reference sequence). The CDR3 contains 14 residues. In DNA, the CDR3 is TGTGCCAGCAGAAACACAGGATCCAATCAGCCCCAGCATTTT. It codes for CASRNTGSNQPQHF.

As DNA, the CDR3 is TGTGCCAGCAGCCCCTGGTCTAGCGGCGGCTACGAGCAGTACTTC. Translated, it gives CASSPWSSGGYEQYF. The chain couples TRBV5-5 to TRBJ2-7; 7 bases are shared with TRBD2. The J segment lost 3 bases and the V segment lost 4 bases, leaving 10 bases of the junction unmatched. The CDR3 runs 15 residues. The germline CDR1 and CDR2 sequences are SGHKS and YYEKEE (reference sequence).

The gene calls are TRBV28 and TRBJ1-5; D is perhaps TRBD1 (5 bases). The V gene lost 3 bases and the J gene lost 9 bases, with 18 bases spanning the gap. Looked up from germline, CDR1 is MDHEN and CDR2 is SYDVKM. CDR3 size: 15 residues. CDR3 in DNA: TGTGCCAGCAGTTTGAGGGGTTTGGTTCTCGGGCCCCAGCATTTT. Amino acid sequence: CASSLRGLVLGPQHF. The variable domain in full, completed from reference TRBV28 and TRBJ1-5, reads DVKVTQSSRYLVKRTGEKVFLECVQDMDHENMFWYRQDPGLGLRLIYFSYDVKMKEKGDIPEGYSVSREKKERFSLILESASTNQTSMYLCASSLRGLVLGPQHFGDGTRLSIL.

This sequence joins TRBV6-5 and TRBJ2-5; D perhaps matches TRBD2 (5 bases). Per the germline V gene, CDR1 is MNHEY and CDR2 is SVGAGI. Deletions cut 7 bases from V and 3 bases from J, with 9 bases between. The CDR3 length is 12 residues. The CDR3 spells CASKSGEETQYF. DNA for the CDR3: TGTGCCAGCAAGAGCGGTGAAGAGACCCAGTACTTC.

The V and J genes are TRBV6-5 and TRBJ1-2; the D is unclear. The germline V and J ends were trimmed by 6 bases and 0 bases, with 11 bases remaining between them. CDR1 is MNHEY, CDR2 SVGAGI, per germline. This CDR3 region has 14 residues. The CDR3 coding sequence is TGTGCCAGCAGCATTGACGGTTCTAACTATGGCTACACCTTC. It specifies CASSIDGSNYGYTF.

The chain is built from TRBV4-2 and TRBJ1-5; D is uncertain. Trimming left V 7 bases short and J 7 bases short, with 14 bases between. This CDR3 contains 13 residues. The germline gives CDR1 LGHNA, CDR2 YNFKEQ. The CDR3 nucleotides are TGTGCCAGCACCAGGCTTAGTTGGCAGCCCCAGCATTTT. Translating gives CASTRLSWQPQHF.

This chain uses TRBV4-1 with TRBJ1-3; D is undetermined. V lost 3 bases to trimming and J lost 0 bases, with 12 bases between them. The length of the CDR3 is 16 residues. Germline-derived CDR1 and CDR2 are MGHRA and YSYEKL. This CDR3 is CASSQGTTSSGNTIYF. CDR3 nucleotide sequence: TGCGCCAGCAGCCAGGGAACCACTAGCTCTGGAAACACCATATATTTT.

As DNA, the CDR3 is TGTGCCAGCAGTCATCGGGACAGAGGAAATGAAAAACTGTTTTTT. This gives the protein CASSHRDRGNEKLFF. The chain employs TRBV6-5 and TRBJ1-4, with 7 bases aligning to TRBD1. The CDR3 loop spans 15 amino acids. The ends lost 5 bases at V and 5 bases at J; junction bases unmatched: 8. The V gene's germline CDR1 is MNHEY and CDR2 SVGAGI.

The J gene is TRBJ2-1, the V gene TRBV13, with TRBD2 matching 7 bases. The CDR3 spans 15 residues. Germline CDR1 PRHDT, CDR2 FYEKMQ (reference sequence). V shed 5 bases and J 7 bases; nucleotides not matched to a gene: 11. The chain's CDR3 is CASSPPGLSTNEQFF. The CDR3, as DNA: TGTGCCAGCAGCCCCCCGGGACTATCAACTAATGAGCAGTTCTTC.

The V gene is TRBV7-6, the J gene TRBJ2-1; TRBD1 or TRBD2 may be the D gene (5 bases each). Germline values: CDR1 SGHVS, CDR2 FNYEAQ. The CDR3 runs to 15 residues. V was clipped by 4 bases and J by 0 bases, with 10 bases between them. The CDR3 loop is CASSSGAGSYNEQFF. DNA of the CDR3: TGTGCCAGCAGCTCCGGGGCTGGCTCCTACAATGAGCAGTTCTTC.

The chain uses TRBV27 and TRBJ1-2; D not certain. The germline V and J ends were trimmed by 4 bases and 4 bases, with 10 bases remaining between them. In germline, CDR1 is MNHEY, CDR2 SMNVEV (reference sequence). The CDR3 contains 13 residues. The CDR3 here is CASSSDWGYGYTF. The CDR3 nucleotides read TGTGCCAGCAGTTCGGACTGGGGCTATGGCTACACCTTC.

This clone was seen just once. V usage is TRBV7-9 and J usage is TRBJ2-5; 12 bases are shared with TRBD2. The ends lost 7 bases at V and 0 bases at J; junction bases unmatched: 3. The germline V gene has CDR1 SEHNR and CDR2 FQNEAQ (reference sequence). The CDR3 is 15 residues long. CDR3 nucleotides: TGTGCCAGCACTCGGACTAGCGGGGACCAAGAGACCCAGTACTTC. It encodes CASTRTSGDQETQYF. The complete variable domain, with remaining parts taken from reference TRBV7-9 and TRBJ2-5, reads DTGVSQNPRHKITKRGQNVTFRCDPISEHNRLYWYRQTLGQGPEFLTYFQNEAQLEKSRLLSDRFSAERPKGSFSTLEIQRTEQGDSAMYLCASTRTSGDQETQYFGPGTRLLVL.

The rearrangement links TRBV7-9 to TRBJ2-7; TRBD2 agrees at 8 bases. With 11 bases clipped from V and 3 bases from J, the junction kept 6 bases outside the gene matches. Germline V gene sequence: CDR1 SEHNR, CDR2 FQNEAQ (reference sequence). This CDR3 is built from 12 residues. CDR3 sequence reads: CAGRGDNYEQYF. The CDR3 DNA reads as TGTGCCGGGCGGGGGGACAACTACGAGCAGTACTTC.

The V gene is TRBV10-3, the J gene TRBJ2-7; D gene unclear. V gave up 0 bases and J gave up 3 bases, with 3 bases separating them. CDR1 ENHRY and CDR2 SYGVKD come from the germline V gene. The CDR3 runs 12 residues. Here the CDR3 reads CAISESDYEQYF. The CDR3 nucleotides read TGTGCCATCAGTGAGTCGGACTACGAGCAGTACTTC.

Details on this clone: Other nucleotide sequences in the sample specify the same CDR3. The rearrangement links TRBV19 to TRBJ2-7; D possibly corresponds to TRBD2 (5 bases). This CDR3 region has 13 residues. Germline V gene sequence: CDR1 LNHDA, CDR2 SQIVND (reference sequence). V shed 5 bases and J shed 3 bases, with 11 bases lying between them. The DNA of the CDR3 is TGTGCCAGTAGTCCCGGACTTATCTACGAGCAGTACTTC. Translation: CASSPGLIYEQYF.

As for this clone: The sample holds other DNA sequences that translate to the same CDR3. The CDR3 DNA sequence: TGTGCCAGCAGTTTGGTTGGAGGTAATCAGCCCCAGCATTTT. Protein: CASSLVGGNQPQHF. The chain couples TRBV27 to TRBJ1-5; no reliable D call. Trimming shortened V by 3 bases and J by 4 bases, and 10 bases separated the two germline ends. The CDR3 consists of 14 residues. Germline CDR1 reads MNHEY; CDR2 reads SMNVEV (reference sequence).

The CDR3 is CASSSKWGADTQYF. In nucleotides, the CDR3 is TGTGCCAGCAGCTCAAAATGGGGTGCAGATACGCAGTATTTT. This rearrangement joins TRBV5-4 to TRBJ2-3; D not resolved. V was pared by 3 bases and J by 4 bases, with 12 bases between. The CDR3 runs to 14 residues. The germline CDR1 and CDR2 sequences are SGHNT and YYREEE (reference sequence).

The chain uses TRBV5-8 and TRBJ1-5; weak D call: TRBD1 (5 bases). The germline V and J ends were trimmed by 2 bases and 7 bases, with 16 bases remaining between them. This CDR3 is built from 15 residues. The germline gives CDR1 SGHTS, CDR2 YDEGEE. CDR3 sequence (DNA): TGTGCCAGCAGCTTCGGCACAAGGCCAGGGCAGCCCCAGCATTTT. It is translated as CASSFGTRPGQPQHF.

For the CDR3, the DNA is TGTGCCAGCAGGGGGGAACAGACGACCGGGGAGCTGTTTTTT. This gives the protein CASRGEQTTGELFF. The rearrangement uses TRBV6-1 and TRBJ2-2; perhaps D is TRBD1 or TRBD2 (5 bases each). CDR3 size: 14 residues. V lost 6 bases and J lost 5, with 13 bases in between. Germline V gene sequence: CDR1 MNHNS, CDR2 SASEGT.

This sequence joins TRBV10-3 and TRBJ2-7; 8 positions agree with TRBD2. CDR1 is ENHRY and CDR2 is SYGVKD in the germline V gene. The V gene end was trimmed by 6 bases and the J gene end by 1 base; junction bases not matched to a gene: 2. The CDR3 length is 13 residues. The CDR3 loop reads CAIRLAESYEQYF. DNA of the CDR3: TGTGCCATCAGACTAGCGGAATCCTACGAGCAGTACTTC.

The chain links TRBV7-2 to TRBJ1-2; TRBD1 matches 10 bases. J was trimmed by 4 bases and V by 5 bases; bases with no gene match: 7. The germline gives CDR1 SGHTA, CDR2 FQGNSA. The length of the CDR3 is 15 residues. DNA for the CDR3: TGTGCCAGCAGCCTTCCCTGGACAGGGGGCTATGGCTACACCTTC. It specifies CASSLPWTGGYGYTF.

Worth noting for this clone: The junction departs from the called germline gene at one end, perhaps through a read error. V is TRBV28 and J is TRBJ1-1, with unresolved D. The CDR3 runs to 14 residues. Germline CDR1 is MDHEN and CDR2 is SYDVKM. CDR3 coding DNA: TGTGCCGGCAGATCTCCCCCGGGGTACACTGAAGCTTTCTTT. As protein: CAGRSPPGYTEAFF.

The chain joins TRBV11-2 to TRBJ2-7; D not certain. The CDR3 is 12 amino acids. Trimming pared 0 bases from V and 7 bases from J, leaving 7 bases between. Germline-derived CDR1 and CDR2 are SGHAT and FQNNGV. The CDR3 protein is CASSLDQREQYF. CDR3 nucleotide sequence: TGTGCCAGCAGCTTAGATCAAAGGGAGCAGTACTTC. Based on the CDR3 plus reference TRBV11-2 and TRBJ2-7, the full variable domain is EAGVAQSPRYKIIEKRQSVAFWCNPISGHATLYWYQQILGQGPKLLIQFQNNGVVDDSQLPKDRFSAERLKGVDSTLKIQPAKLEDSAVYLCASSLDQREQYFGPGTRLTVT.

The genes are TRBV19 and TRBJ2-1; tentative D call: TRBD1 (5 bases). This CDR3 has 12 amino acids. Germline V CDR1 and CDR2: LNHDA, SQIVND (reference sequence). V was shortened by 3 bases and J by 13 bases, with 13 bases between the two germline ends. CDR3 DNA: TGTGCCAGTAGTATGGTGGAAGGGGAACAGTTCTTC. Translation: CASSMVEGEQFF.

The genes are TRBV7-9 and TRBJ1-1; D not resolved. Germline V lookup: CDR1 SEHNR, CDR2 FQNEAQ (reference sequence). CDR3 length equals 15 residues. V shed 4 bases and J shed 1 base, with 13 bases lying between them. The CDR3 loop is CASSSQVRGNTEAFF. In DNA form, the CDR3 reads TGTGCCAGCAGCTCCCAGGTTCGGGGGAACACTGAAGCTTTCTTT.

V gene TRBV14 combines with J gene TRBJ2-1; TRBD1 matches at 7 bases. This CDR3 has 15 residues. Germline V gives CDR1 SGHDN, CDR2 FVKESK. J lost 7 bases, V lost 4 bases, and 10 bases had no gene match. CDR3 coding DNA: TGTGCCAGCAGCCCCAGACAGGGCCCTTGGAATGAGCAGTTCTTC. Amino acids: CASSPRQGPWNEQFF. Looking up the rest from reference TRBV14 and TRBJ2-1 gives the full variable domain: EAGVTQFPSHSVIEKGQTVTLRCDPISGHDNLYWYRRVMGKEIKFLLHFVKESKQDESGMPNNRFLAERTGGTYSTLKVQPAELEDSGVYFCASSPRQGPWNEQFFGPGTRLTVL.

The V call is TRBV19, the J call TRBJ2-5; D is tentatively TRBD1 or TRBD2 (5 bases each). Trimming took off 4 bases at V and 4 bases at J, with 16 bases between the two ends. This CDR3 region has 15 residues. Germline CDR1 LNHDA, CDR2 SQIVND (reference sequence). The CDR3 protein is CASSTGTLTGETQYF. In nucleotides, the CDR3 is TGTGCCAGTAGTACCGGGACCCTAACCGGAGAGACCCAGTACTTC.